Following are 5 T cell receptor beta chains from one sample sequenced in a study of cytomegalovirus exposure and HLA in healthy donors. Primers included in the PCR were 60 Vbeta and 13 Jbeta primers. TCRdb's table, derived via immunoSEQ multiplex PCR, lists solely in-frame clones and lacks some. The data show 120,000 or so clones, with roughly 80% seen just once and 2.5% to 3% held by the top ten. Sequenced input: PBMCs. The receptors here all came from a man aged 25 to 45 in good health and CMV-seronegative.

V gene TRBV6-5 combines with J gene TRBJ1-1, with D unclear. This CDR3 is 13 amino acids long. V was shortened by 5 bases and J by 8 bases, with 15 bases between the two germline ends. Germline V gene sequence: CDR1 MNHEY, CDR2 SVGAGI. This chain's CDR3 is CASSPTVSREAFF. The CDR3 DNA reads as TGTGCCAGCAGTCCCACAGTATCCCGAGAAGCTTTCTTT.

This chain connects TRBV9 to TRBJ1-1; D gene uncertain. The CDR3 is made up of 12 amino acids. The ends were cut back, 4 bases at V and 7 bases at J, with 11 bases in the middle. Germline assignment: CDR1 SGDLS and CDR2 YYNGEE. CDR3 DNA sequence: TGTGCCAGCAGCTCCGACGCGGGTGAAGCTTTCTTT. Residues: CASSSDAGEAFF.

This clone appeared once. This chain links TRBV7-9 with TRBJ1-3; D is perhaps TRBD1 (6 bases). CDR1 SEHNR and CDR2 FQNEAQ come from the germline V gene (reference sequence). V lost 3 bases and J 5 bases, leaving 11 bases between the germline ends. CDR3 length equals 14 residues. CDR3 coding DNA: TGTGCCAGCAGCTTTGAAGGGGGACGAAACACCATATATTTT. It specifies CASSFEGGRNTIYF.

V gene TRBV7-9 combines with J gene TRBJ2-3; 11 bases are shared with TRBD2. The CDR3 loop spans 18 amino acids. V trimming: 2 bases; J trimming: 9 bases; junction bases outside the gene matches: 16. Germline V gives CDR1 SEHNR, CDR2 FQNEAQ (reference sequence). CDR3 in amino acids: CASSLPLRLAGIIETQYF. The CDR3 region has the DNA TGTGCCAGCAGCTTACCTCTAAGACTAGCGGGAATTATAGAAACGCAGTATTTT.

The gene calls are TRBV9 and TRBJ2-1; the match to TRBD2 covers 7 bases. Unmatched junction bases numbered 16, after V lost 3 bases and J lost 7 bases. The germline gives CDR1 SGDLS, CDR2 YYNGEE. The CDR3 contains 17 residues. The CDR3 here is CASSANPLGAGRNEQFF. DNA of the CDR3: TGTGCCAGCAGCGCAAACCCCCTCGGAGCGGGACGAAATGAGCAGTTCTTC.